This is a list of T cell receptor beta chains from one sample in a study of blood T cell repertoires in COVID-19. Measured with immunoSEQ multiplex PCR; TCRdb has only the in-frame clones, and not every one. The sample has hundreds of thousands of clones, more than 75% seen once. The sequenced sample was peripheral blood. Receptor source: a man aged 55 to 69 who had recovered from COVID-19. Both conserved end residues are part of each CDR3. D genes are given only for firm matches. The size field is filled for only some rows; it gives once, few, many or a size class.

cdr3_aa: CATRGQFPGINQPQHF
cdr3_nt: TGTGCCACCAGGGGACAGTTTCCTGGTATAAATCAGCCCCAGCATTTT
clone_size: -
d_call: TRBD1
j_call: TRBJ1-5
v_call: TRBV24-1

cdr3_aa: CASSATAGTKGNTIYF
cdr3_nt: TGTGCCAGCAGCGCCACTGCCGGGACAAAAGGAAACACCATATATTTT
clone_size: -
d_call: -
j_call: TRBJ1-3
v_call: TRBV5-5

cdr3_aa: CASSAGGLGEKLFF
cdr3_nt: TGTGCCAGCAGCGCAGGGGGGTTGGGTGAAAAACTGTTTTTT
clone_size: -
d_call: TRBD1
j_call: TRBJ1-4
v_call: TRBV11-2

cdr3_aa: CASSTGPSEETQYF
cdr3_nt: TGCGCCAGCAGCACCGGTCCCTCCGAAGAGACCCAGTACTTC
clone_size: -
d_call: -
j_call: TRBJ2-5
v_call: TRBV5-1

cdr3_aa: CAGTRGGLRAPEQYF
cdr3_nt: TGTGCCGGAACGAGAGGGGGCCTCCGTGCCCCCGAGCAGTACTTC
clone_size: -
d_call: TRBD1
j_call: TRBJ2-7
v_call: TRBV2

cdr3_aa: CASSPSLAGTGEQYF
cdr3_nt: TGTGCCAGCAGCCCTTCTCTAGCGGGGACGGGCGAGCAGTACTTC
clone_size: once
d_call: TRBD2
j_call: TRBJ2-7
v_call: TRBV28

cdr3_aa: CANGELAREQFF
cdr3_nt: TGTGCCAATGGGGAACTAGCCAGGGAGCAGTTCTTC
clone_size: -
d_call: -
j_call: TRBJ2-1
v_call: TRBV27

cdr3_aa: CSHTTHSYEQYF
cdr3_nt: TGCAGCCATACGACTCACTCCTACGAGCAGTACTTC
clone_size: -
d_call: -
j_call: TRBJ2-7
v_call: TRBV29-1

cdr3_aa: CASMGQGAGEQYF
cdr3_nt: TGTGCCAGCATGGGACAGGGGGCGGGCGAGCAGTACTTC
clone_size: -
d_call: TRBD1
j_call: TRBJ2-7
v_call: TRBV12-3/TRBV12-4

cdr3_aa: CSASQGNGYTF
cdr3_nt: TGCAGTGCGTCACAGGGCAATGGCTACACCTTC
clone_size: -
d_call: -
j_call: TRBJ1-2
v_call: TRBV20-1

cdr3_aa: CASSPPSGRVTDTQYF
cdr3_nt: TGTGCCAGCTCACCGCCTAGCGGGAGGGTGACAGATACGCAGTATTTT
clone_size: -
d_call: TRBD2
j_call: TRBJ2-3
v_call: TRBV18

cdr3_aa: CASSSGGSIYEQYF
cdr3_nt: TGTGCCAGCAGCTCTGGCGGGAGCATTTACGAGCAGTACTTC
clone_size: -
d_call: TRBD2
j_call: TRBJ2-7
v_call: TRBV7-9

cdr3_aa: CASNVGEVENTEAFF
cdr3_nt: TGTGCCAGCAACGTGGGAGAGGTTGAGAACACTGAAGCTTTCTTT
clone_size: few
d_call: -
j_call: TRBJ1-1
v_call: TRBV7-2

cdr3_aa: CASSPRTGGISYEQYF
cdr3_nt: TGTGCCAGTAGTCCGCGGACAGGGGGTATTTCCTACGAGCAGTACTTC
clone_size: -
d_call: TRBD1
j_call: TRBJ2-7
v_call: TRBV19

cdr3_aa: CASSTAGTGVQPQHF
cdr3_nt: TGTGCCAGCAGCACAGCCGGGACAGGGGTTCAGCCCCAGCATTTT
clone_size: -
d_call: TRBD1
j_call: TRBJ1-5
v_call: TRBV7-2

cdr3_aa: CASSQASRDYGYTF
cdr3_nt: TGCGCCAGCAGCCAAGCCTCCCGAGACTATGGCTACACCTTC
clone_size: -
d_call: -
j_call: TRBJ1-2
v_call: TRBV4-1

cdr3_aa: CASSPLGQGAGEQFF
cdr3_nt: TGTGCCAGCTCACCCCTGGGACAGGGGGCGGGTGAGCAGTTCTTC
clone_size: -
d_call: TRBD1
j_call: TRBJ2-1
v_call: TRBV18

cdr3_aa: CASSLLKRDPGFYEQYF
cdr3_nt: TGTGCCAGCAGTTTATTAAAGCGGGACCCGGGCTTCTACGAGCAGTACTTC
clone_size: -
d_call: TRBD2
j_call: TRBJ2-7
v_call: TRBV28

cdr3_aa: CASSLGSNQPQHF
cdr3_nt: TGCGCCAGCAGCTTGGGTTCAAATCAGCCCCAGCATTTT
clone_size: -
d_call: -
j_call: TRBJ1-5
v_call: TRBV5-1

cdr3_aa: CASSLDDFQGREQYF
cdr3_nt: TGTGCCAGCAGCTTAGATGATTTTCAGGGAAGGGAGCAGTACTTC
clone_size: -
d_call: -
j_call: TRBJ2-7
v_call: TRBV11-2

cdr3_aa: CASSVEGVNSPLHF
cdr3_nt: TGTGCCAGCAGCGTAGAAGGGGTGAATTCACCCCTCCACTTT
clone_size: -
d_call: -
j_call: TRBJ1-6
v_call: TRBV9

cdr3_aa: CASSSHRARDEQYF
cdr3_nt: TGTGCCAGCAGTTCCCACAGGGCTAGGGACGAGCAGTACTTC
clone_size: -
d_call: -
j_call: TRBJ2-7
v_call: TRBV6-2/TRBV6-3

cdr3_aa: CAWSEQGPQPQHF
cdr3_nt: TGTGCCTGGAGTGAGCAGGGCCCTCAGCCCCAGCATTTT
clone_size: -
d_call: -
j_call: TRBJ1-5
v_call: TRBV30

cdr3_aa: CASSYNWADPANYGYTF
cdr3_nt: TGTGCCAGCAGTTACAATTGGGCAGACCCAGCTAACTATGGCTACACCTTC
clone_size: -
d_call: -
j_call: TRBJ1-2
v_call: TRBV6-2/TRBV6-3

cdr3_aa: CASSPSKGASEQYF
cdr3_nt: TGTGCCAGCAGCCCCTCTAAAGGGGCCTCCGAGCAGTACTTC
clone_size: -
d_call: -
j_call: TRBJ2-7
v_call: TRBV3-1/TRBV3-2

cdr3_aa: CASSLVQGIAEAFF
cdr3_nt: TGTGCCAGCAGCTTGGTACAGGGGATTGCTGAAGCTTTCTTT
clone_size: -
d_call: TRBD1
j_call: TRBJ1-1
v_call: TRBV5-4

cdr3_aa: CASSQRSSGLFNYTF
cdr3_nt: TGTGCCAGCAGCCAAAGGTCGTCAGGCCTATTCAACTACACCTTC
clone_size: few
d_call: -
j_call: TRBJ1-2
v_call: TRBV4-2

cdr3_aa: CASSLDSPEQFF
cdr3_nt: TGTGCCAGCAGTTTGGACTCGCCTGAGCAGTTCTTC
clone_size: -
d_call: -
j_call: TRBJ2-1
v_call: TRBV12-3/TRBV12-4

cdr3_aa: CASREGLARYNEQFF
cdr3_nt: TGTGCCAGCAGAGAGGGACTAGCGCGGTACAATGAGCAGTTCTTC
clone_size: -
d_call: TRBD2
j_call: TRBJ2-1
v_call: TRBV2

cdr3_aa: CASSYSGTSTDTQYF
cdr3_nt: TGTGCCAGCAGTTACAGCGGGACTAGCACAGATACGCAGTATTTT
clone_size: -
d_call: TRBD2
j_call: TRBJ2-3
v_call: TRBV6-2/TRBV6-3

cdr3_aa: CASSSGDQPQHF
cdr3_nt: TGTGCCAGCAGTTCAGGGGATCAGCCCCAGCATTTT
clone_size: once
d_call: -
j_call: TRBJ1-5
v_call: TRBV28